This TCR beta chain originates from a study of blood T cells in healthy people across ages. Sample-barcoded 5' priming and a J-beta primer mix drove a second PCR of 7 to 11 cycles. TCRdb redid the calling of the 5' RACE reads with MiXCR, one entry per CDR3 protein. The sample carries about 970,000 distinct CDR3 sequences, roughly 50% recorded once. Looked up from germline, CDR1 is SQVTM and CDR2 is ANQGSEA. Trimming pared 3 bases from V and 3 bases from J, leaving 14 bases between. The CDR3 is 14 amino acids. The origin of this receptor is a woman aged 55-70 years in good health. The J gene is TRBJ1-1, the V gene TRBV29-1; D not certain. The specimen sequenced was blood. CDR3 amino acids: CSVDGIGEDTEAFF. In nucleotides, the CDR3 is TGCAGCGTTGATGGAATAGGAGAGGACACTGAAGCTTTCTTT.